This T cell receptor beta chain was sequenced during a study of T cell changes during pregnancy in multiple sclerosis. Trimming left V 4 bases short and J 5 bases short, with 8 bases between. This CDR3 is built from 12 residues. Germline V lookup: CDR1 SGHAT, CDR2 FQNNGV. The method was immunoSEQ multiplex PCR; TCRdb's version includes in-frame clones alone and lacks a portion of them. This table holds more than 55,000 clones, roughly 92% found once. The rearrangement uses TRBV11-2 and TRBJ1-1; D unclear. This TCR came from a female donor in good health, enrolled as a control in a pregnancy study. Here the sequenced sample was peripheral blood, taken in the first trimester of pregnancy. CDR3 bases: TGTGCCAGCAGCTATATCGGTACTGAAGCTTTCTTT. This sequence encodes CASSYIGTEAFF.